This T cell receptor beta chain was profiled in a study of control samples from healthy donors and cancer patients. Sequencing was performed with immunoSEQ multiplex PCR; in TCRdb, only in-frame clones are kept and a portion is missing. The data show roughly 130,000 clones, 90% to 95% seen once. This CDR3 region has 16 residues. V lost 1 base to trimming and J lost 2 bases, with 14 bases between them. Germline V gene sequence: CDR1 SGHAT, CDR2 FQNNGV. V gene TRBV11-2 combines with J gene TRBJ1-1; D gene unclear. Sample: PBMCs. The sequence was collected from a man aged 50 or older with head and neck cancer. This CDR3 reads CASSLGWVGFNTEAFF. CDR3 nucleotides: TGTGCCAGCAGCTTAGGGTGGGTAGGTTTTAACACTGAAGCTTTCTTT.